These 30 T cell receptor beta chains were sequenced from one sample in a study of cytomegalovirus exposure and HLA in healthy donors. PCR amplification relied on 60 Vbeta primers (plus 13 Jbeta primers). Assay used: immunoSEQ multiplex PCR; TCRdb lists only in-frame clones, some missing. Here the sample spans about 120,000 clones, 70% to 85% being singletons. The sample consisted of PBMCs. Source of these receptors: a young woman in good health and CMV-seronegative.

This clone was recorded a few times. This rearrangement joins TRBV2 to TRBJ1-4; no reliable D call. V gave up 6 bases and J gave up 0 bases, with 11 bases separating them. CDR1 is SNHLY and CDR2 is FYNNEI in the germline V gene. CDR3 size: 15 residues. CDR3 in amino acids: CASSPLVATNEKLFF. Here the CDR3 DNA reads TGTGCCAGCAGCCCTCTTGTTGCAACTAATGAAAAACTGTTTTTT.

This sequence joins TRBV9 and TRBJ1-2, with D unresolved. The CDR3 has 13 amino acids. The V gene lost 0 bases and the J gene lost 9 bases, with 12 bases spanning the gap. The germline CDR1 and CDR2 sequences are SGDLS and YYNGEE. CDR3 nucleotides: TGTGCCAGCAGCGTAGAAGGAGGTGTTAGCTACACCTTC. This sequence encodes CASSVEGGVSYTF.

The chain uses TRBV14 and TRBJ2-1; D might be TRBD2 (6 bases). CDR3 length: 13 residues. Germline lookup yields CDR1 SGHDN and CDR2 FVKESK. Trimming took 6 bases from V and 6 from J, leaving 12 bases between them. CDR3 loop: CASSIPGGNEQFF. CDR3 coding DNA: TGTGCCAGCAGTATTCCCGGGGGCAATGAGCAGTTCTTC.

V gene TRBV28 combines with J gene TRBJ1-1; 7 bases match TRBD1. CDR1 and CDR2 from the germline V gene are MDHEN and SYDVKM. This CDR3 is 13 amino acids long. With V trimmed by 6 bases and J by 4 bases, 5 bases remained unmatched. CDR3 in DNA: TGTGCCAGCAGAGAAGGGGGCGGCACTGAAGCTTTCTTT. This translates into CASREGGGTEAFF.

The sample holds a few counts of this clone. This chain joins TRBV4-3 and TRBJ1-1; 7 bases match TRBD1. The CDR3 is made up of 16 amino acids. The germline V gene has CDR1 LGHNA and CDR2 YSLEER. Losses at the gene ends were 5 bases for V and 1 base for J; bases not matched to a gene: 10. In DNA form, the CDR3 reads TGCGCCAGCAGCTCTAGGCAAAGGACAGGGAACACTGAAGCTTTCTTT. Protein: CASSSRQRTGNTEAFF.

The CDR3 region has the DNA TGTGCCACCAGCAGTCCGAGTCAGCCCCAGCATTTT. Protein sequence: CATSSPSQPQHF. This chain joins TRBV15 and TRBJ1-5, with D uncertain. V was pared by 3 bases and J by 6 bases, with 6 bases between. Germline lookup yields CDR1 LNHNV and CDR2 YYDKDF (reference sequence). The CDR3 loop spans 12 amino acids.

This chain uses TRBV4-1 with TRBJ2-3; 15 bases map to TRBD2. The trim removed 5 bases at V and 4 bases at J, leaving 1 base unmatched. Germline loops: CDR1 MGHRA, CDR2 YSYEKL. The CDR3 totals 15 residues. The CDR3 sequence: CASSGLAGGPDTQYF. DNA for the CDR3: TGCGCCAGCAGCGGACTAGCGGGGGGGCCAGATACGCAGTATTTT.

This chain links TRBV6-5 with TRBJ1-1; 9 bases agree with TRBD1. The CDR3 consists of 15 residues. Losses at the gene ends were 2 bases for V and 11 bases for J; bases not matched to a gene: 12. The germline V gene has CDR1 MNHEY and CDR2 SVGAGI. The CDR3 is CASSYAGQGSGGAFF. CDR3 DNA sequence: TGTGCCAGCAGTTACGCGGGACAGGGATCAGGAGGCGCTTTCTTT.

The rearrangement uses TRBV18 and TRBJ2-3; tentative D call: TRBD1 (6 bases). Germline CDR1 is KGHSH and CDR2 is LQKENI. The CDR3 is 16 amino acids. V dropped 3 bases and J dropped 4 bases, with 17 bases sitting between them. For the CDR3, the DNA is TGTGCCAGCTCACCGCTCGGACAGTCAAATGCAGATACGCAGTATTTT. Its translation: CASSPLGQSNADTQYF.

The chain combines TRBV4-1 with TRBJ2-5, with TRBD2 matching over 14 bases. CDR1 and CDR2 (germline): MGHRA, YSYEKL. The length of the CDR3 is 22 residues. V shed 1 base and J 0 bases; nucleotides not matched to a gene: 16. CDR3 region: CASSQGWSGTSGSWGDQETQYF. The CDR3 DNA reads as TGCGCCAGCAGCCAAGGGTGGTCCGGGACTAGCGGGAGTTGGGGAGACCAAGAGACCCAGTACTTC.

In this sample, this clone turned up a few times. The gene calls are TRBV27 and TRBJ2-5; TRBD1 might be the D (7 bases). Germline V gene lookup returns CDR1 MNHEY and CDR2 SMNVEV (reference sequence). V lost 2 bases and J lost 7, with 14 bases in between. The length of the CDR3 is 14 residues. CDR3 region: CASSLQGGRGTQYF. The CDR3 coding sequence is TGTGCCAGCAGTTTACAGGGGGGCCGGGGGACCCAGTACTTC.

The V call is TRBV28, the J call TRBJ2-3; D not resolved. Germline V gene data show CDR1 as MDHEN and CDR2 as SYDVKM. The ends were cut back, 3 bases at V and 1 base at J, with 8 bases in the middle. The CDR3 has 14 residues. The CDR3 region has the DNA TGTGCCAGCAGTTTCGTTGCAGGCACAGATACGCAGTATTTT. Translation: CASSFVAGTDTQYF.

V and J are TRBV19 and TRBJ2-3; 8 bases map to TRBD1. The germline CDR1 and CDR2 sequences are LNHDA and SQIVND (reference sequence). V dropped 4 bases and J dropped 0; count of bases not matched to a gene: 0. The CDR3 spans 14 residues. CDR3 sequence (DNA): TGTGCCAGTAGTAACAGGGGGAGCACAGATACGCAGTATTTT. Amino acid sequence: CASSNRGSTDTQYF. The full variable domain, with the rest looked up from reference TRBV19 and TRBJ2-3, is DGGITQSPKYLFRKEGQNVTLSCEQNLNHDAMYWYRQDPGQGLRLIYYSQIVNDFQKGDIAEGYSVSREKKESFPLTVTSAQKNPTAFYLCASSNRGSTDTQYFGPGTRLTVL.

This clone was found once. The J gene is TRBJ1-5, the V gene TRBV30; the match to TRBD1 covers 9 bases. The germline CDR1 and CDR2 sequences are GTSNPN and SVGIG (reference sequence). After removal of 5 bases from V and 7 bases from J, the junction contained 12 bases not matched to a gene. The CDR3 has 15 amino acids. The CDR3 DNA reads as TGTGCCTGGGGTTATAATACAGGGGGCGGACAGCCCCAGCATTTT. This gives the protein CAWGYNTGGGQPQHF.

The J gene is TRBJ1-1, the V gene TRBV29-1; 9 bases are a match to TRBD1. The CDR3 is made up of 16 amino acids. With 6 bases clipped from V and 7 bases from J, the junction kept 18 bases outside the gene matches. Germline values: CDR1 SQVTM, CDR2 ANQGSEA. The CDR3 sequence: CSVPGQGPRAYGEAFF. CDR3 DNA sequence: TGCAGCGTCCCAGGACAGGGGCCGAGGGCTTATGGTGAAGCTTTCTTT.

The gene calls are TRBV6-1 and TRBJ2-2; D is possibly TRBD2 (6 bases). There are 15 residues in the CDR3. Germline V gene data show CDR1 as MNHNS and CDR2 as SASEGT. Trimming took off 7 bases at V and 3 bases at J, with 15 bases between the two ends. This CDR3 is CASTPRRDYTGELFF. The CDR3 region has the DNA TGTGCCAGCACTCCCCGGAGGGACTACACCGGGGAGCTGTTTTTT.

This clone turned up a few times. The CDR3 reads CASSPPGGVAGVYEQYF. The CDR3 DNA reads as TGCGCCAGCAGTCCCCCCGGGGGCGTAGCGGGAGTCTACGAGCAGTACTTC. The chain uses TRBV5-1 and TRBJ2-7, with 9 bases aligning to TRBD2. Trimming removed 5 bases from V and 3 bases from J; junction bases left unmatched: 15. From germline, CDR1 is SGHRS and CDR2 YFSETQ. CDR3 size: 17 residues.

The sample holds a few counts of this clone. CDR3 sequence: CASSGGFRDMKGYTF. CDR3 nucleotides: TGTGCCAGCAGTGGGGGTTTCCGGGACATGAAGGGCTACACCTTC. The V and J genes are TRBV28 and TRBJ1-2; D possibly corresponds to TRBD1 (6 bases). The CDR3 is made up of 15 amino acids. Per germline, CDR1 MDHEN and CDR2 SYDVKM. The germline V and J ends were trimmed by 5 bases and 8 bases, with 21 bases remaining between them.

This clone was seen a single time. At the DNA level, this CDR3 is encoded by other sequences in the same sample as well. The chain links TRBV6-1 to TRBJ2-5; D remains ambiguous. CDR1 and CDR2 from the germline V gene are MNHNS and SASEGT. Between the trimmed V and J ends, which lost 3 bases and 4 bases, there was a span of 12 bases. This CDR3 region has 14 residues. The CDR3 reads CASSEFSRGETQYF. CDR3 in DNA: TGTGCCAGCAGTGAGTTTAGTAGAGGAGAGACCCAGTACTTC.

CDR3 sequence (DNA): TGTGCCGCCGGTGGCTACACCTTC. This gives the protein CAAGGYTF. The gene calls are TRBV19 and TRBJ1-2; D gene ambiguous. CDR1 is LNHDA, CDR2 SQIVND, per germline (reference sequence). This CDR3 has 8 residues. Trimming removed 11 bases at V and 7 bases at J, with 5 bases between. Supplemented by reference TRBV19 and TRBJ1-2, the full variable domain reads DGGITQSPKYLFRKEGQNVTLSCEQNLNHDAMYWYRQDPGQGLRLIYYSQIVNDFQKGDIAEGYSVSREKKESFPLTVTSAQKNPTAFYLCAAGGYTFGSGTRLTVV.

V usage is TRBV6-5 and J usage is TRBJ2-1; no firm D call. This CDR3 contains 11 residues. V shed 5 bases and J shed 12 bases, with 11 bases lying between them. Per germline, CDR1 MNHEY and CDR2 SVGAGI. The CDR3 loop is CASSALSRQFF. The CDR3 bases are TGTGCCAGCAGTGCGTTGAGTAGGCAGTTCTTC.

The V and J genes are TRBV11-3 and TRBJ2-7; possible D gene TRBD1, 6 bases. This CDR3 spans 13 amino acids. Trimming pared 3 bases from V and 3 bases from J, leaving 9 bases between. Per the germline V gene, CDR1 is SGHNT and CDR2 is YENEEA. The CDR3 loop reads CASSFGQNYEQYF. The CDR3 nucleotides are TGTGCCAGCAGCTTCGGACAGAACTACGAGCAGTACTTC.

The genes are TRBV28 and TRBJ2-7, with TRBD2 matching over 10 bases. The V segment lost 5 bases and the J segment 0 bases; nucleotides outside the gene matches: 4. This CDR3 comprises 15 residues. Germline loops: CDR1 MDHEN, CDR2 SYDVKM. The CDR3 loop reads CASSLLAGSSYEQYF. CDR3 bases: TGTGCCAGCAGTCTACTAGCGGGGAGCTCCTACGAGCAGTACTTC.

This chain connects TRBV4-3 to TRBJ2-5, with a possible D match to TRBD1 (5 bases). Trimming pared 4 bases from V and 5 bases from J, leaving 17 bases between. CDR3 length equals 15 residues. The germline V gene has CDR1 LGHNA and CDR2 YSLEER. The CDR3 is CASSPDSGFGETQYF. In DNA form, the CDR3 reads TGCGCCAGCAGCCCCGACTCAGGGTTCGGGGAGACCCAGTACTTC.

This clone came up a few times. The gene calls are TRBV5-8 and TRBJ2-4; TRBD1 might be the D (5 bases). There are 16 residues in the CDR3. V lost 4 bases and J lost 1, with 15 bases in between. The germline gives CDR1 SGHTS, CDR2 YDEGEE. The CDR3 DNA reads as TGTGCCAGCAGCACCCGACAGACACTGGCCAAAAACATTCAGTACTTC. As protein: CASSTRQTLAKNIQYF.

The chain is built from TRBV6-6 and TRBJ1-3; 7 bases fit TRBD1. CDR1 is MNHNY, CDR2 SVGAGI, per germline (reference sequence). The CDR3 length is 15 residues. V gave up 3 bases and J gave up 4 bases; unmatched junction bases: 6. The CDR3: CASSYTGTAGNTIYF. Written as DNA, the CDR3 is TGTGCCAGCAGTTATACCGGGACAGCAGGAAACACCATATATTTT.

In nucleotides, the CDR3 is TGTGCCAGCTCCCCCCAAGGAGCCGACAATCAGCCCCAGCATTTT. Translated, it gives CASSPQGADNQPQHF. The chain carries TRBV18 and TRBJ1-5; D is uncertain. Germline V gene data show CDR1 as KGHSH and CDR2 as LQKENI. The CDR3 has 15 amino acids. Trimming shortened V by 6 bases and J by 3 bases, and 15 bases separated the two germline ends.

The gene calls are TRBV14 and TRBJ2-2; unclear D gene. The germline V gene encodes CDR1 SGHDN and CDR2 FVKESK. V lost 1 base to trimming and J lost 2 bases, with 8 bases between them. This CDR3 comprises 15 residues. CDR3 sequence reads: CASSQVRPNTGELFF. DNA for the CDR3: TGTGCCAGCAGCCAAGTGCGCCCAAACACCGGGGAGCTGTTTTTT.

The chain combines TRBV28 with TRBJ2-2, with 11 bases matching TRBD2. The J segment lost 5 bases and the V segment lost 6 bases, leaving 5 bases of the junction unmatched. The CDR3 consists of 15 residues. Germline CDR1 is MDHEN and CDR2 is SYDVKM. As DNA, the CDR3 is TGTGCCAGCAGCCTTACTAGCGGGAGAACCGGGGAGCTGTTTTTT. Amino acid sequence: CASSLTSGRTGELFF.

The chain's CDR3 is CASSFRQGHYGYTF. The CDR3 nucleotides are TGTGCCAGCAGCTTTAGACAGGGACACTATGGCTACACCTTC. V usage is TRBV6-5 and J usage is TRBJ1-2; 7 positions agree with TRBD1. The ends lost 6 bases at V and 3 bases at J; junction bases unmatched: 7. Per germline, CDR1 MNHEY and CDR2 SVGAGI. CDR3 length equals 14 residues.